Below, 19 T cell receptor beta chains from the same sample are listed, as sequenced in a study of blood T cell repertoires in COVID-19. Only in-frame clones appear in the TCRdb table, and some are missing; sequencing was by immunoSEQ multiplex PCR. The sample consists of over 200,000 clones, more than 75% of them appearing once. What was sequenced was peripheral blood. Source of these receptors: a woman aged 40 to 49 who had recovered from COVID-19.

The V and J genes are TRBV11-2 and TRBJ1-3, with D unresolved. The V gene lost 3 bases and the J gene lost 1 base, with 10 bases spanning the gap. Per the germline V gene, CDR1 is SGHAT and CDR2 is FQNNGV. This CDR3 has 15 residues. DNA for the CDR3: TGTGCCAGCAGCTTGGGCAGAAGATCTGGAAACACCATATATTTT. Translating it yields CASSLGRRSGNTIYF.

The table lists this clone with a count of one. In nucleotides, the CDR3 is TGTGCCAGTAGTCCTAACAGGGGTTCCCTCGCTGGCTACACCTTC. Its protein is CASSPNRGSLAGYTF. The chain joins TRBV19 to TRBJ1-2, with 7 bases lining up with TRBD1. Germline CDR1 LNHDA, CDR2 SQIVND (reference sequence). J was trimmed by 7 bases and V by 5 bases; bases with no gene match: 13. The CDR3 is made up of 15 amino acids.

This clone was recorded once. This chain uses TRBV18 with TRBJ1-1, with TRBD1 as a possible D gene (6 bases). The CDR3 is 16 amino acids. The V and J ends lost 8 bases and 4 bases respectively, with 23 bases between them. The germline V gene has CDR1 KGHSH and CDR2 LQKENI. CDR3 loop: CASLTATGYVGTEAFF. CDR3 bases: TGTGCCAGCCTCACCGCCACAGGGTACGTTGGCACTGAAGCTTTCTTT.

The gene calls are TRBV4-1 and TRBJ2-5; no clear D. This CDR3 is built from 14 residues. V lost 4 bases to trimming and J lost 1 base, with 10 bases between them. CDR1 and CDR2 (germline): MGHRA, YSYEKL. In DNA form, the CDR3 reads TGCGCCAGCAGCCCCCTTGGTAGCCAAGAGACCCAGTACTTC. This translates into CASSPLGSQETQYF.

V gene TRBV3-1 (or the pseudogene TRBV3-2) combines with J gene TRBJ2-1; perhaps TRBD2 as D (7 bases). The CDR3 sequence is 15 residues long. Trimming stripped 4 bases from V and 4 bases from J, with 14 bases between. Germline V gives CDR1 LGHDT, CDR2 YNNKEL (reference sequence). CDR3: CASSPEGGGYNEQFF. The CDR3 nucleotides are TGTGCCAGCAGCCCAGAGGGGGGAGGGTACAATGAGCAGTTCTTC.

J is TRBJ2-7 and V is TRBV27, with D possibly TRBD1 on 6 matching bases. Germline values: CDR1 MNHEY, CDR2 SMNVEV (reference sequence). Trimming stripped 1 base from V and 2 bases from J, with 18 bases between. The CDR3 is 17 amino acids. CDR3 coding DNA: TGTGCCAGCAGTTTATTGGGGGCCCTCGCATCCCCCTACGAGCAGTACTTC. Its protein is CASSLLGALASPYEQYF.

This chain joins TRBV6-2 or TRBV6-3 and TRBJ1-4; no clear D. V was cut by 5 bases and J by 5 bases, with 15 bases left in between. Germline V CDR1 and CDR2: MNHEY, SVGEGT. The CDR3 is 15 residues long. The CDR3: CASSPRAGYNEKLFF. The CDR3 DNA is TGTGCCAGCAGTCCCCGGGCGGGATACAATGAAAAACTGTTTTTT.

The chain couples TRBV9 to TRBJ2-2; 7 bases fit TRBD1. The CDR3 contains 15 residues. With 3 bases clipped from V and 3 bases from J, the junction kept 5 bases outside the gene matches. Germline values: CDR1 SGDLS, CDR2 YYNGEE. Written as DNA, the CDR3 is TGTGCCAGCAGCGACCGGGACAGAGACACCGGGGAGCTGTTTTTT. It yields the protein CASSDRDRDTGELFF.

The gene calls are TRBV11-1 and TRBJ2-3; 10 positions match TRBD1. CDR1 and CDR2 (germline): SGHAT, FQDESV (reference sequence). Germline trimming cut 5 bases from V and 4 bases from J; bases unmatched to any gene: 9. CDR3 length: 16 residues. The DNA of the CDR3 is TGTGCCAGCAGCCCCAGGGACAGGGGTTCGTCAGATACGCAGTATTTT. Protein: CASSPRDRGSSDTQYF.

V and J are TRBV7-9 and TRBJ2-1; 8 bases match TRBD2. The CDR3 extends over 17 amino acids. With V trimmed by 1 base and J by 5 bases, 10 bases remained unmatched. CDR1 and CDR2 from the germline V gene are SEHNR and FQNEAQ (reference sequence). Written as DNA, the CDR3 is TGTGCCAGCAGCTTAGATTGGCGGGAGGTGGGAAACAATGAGCAGTTCTTC. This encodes CASSLDWREVGNNEQFF.

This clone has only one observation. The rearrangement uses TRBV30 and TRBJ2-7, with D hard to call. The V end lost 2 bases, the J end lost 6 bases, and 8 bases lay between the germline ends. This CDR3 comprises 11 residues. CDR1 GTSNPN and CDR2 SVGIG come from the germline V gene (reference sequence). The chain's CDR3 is CAWSPLSEQYF. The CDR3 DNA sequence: TGTGCCTGGAGTCCCCTCTCCGAGCAGTACTTC.

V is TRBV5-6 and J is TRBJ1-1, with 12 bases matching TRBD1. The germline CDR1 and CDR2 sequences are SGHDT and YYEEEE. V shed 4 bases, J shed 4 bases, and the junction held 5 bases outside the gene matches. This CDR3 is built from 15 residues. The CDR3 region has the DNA TGTGCCAGCAGCGGGGGACAGGGGGCTGGCACTGAAGCTTTCTTT. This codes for CASSGGQGAGTEAFF.

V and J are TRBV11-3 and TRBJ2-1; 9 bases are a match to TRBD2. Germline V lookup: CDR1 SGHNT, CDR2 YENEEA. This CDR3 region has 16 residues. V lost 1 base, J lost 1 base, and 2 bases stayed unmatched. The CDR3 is CASSLGLAGSYNEQFF. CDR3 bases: TGTGCCAGCAGCTTAGGTCTAGCGGGGTCCTACAATGAGCAGTTCTTC.

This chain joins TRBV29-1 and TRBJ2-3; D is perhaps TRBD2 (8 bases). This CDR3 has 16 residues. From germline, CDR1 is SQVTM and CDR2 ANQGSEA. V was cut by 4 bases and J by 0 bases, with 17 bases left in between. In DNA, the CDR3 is TGCAGCGTTGCCGGGAGGGACAGCCGTAGCACAGATACGCAGTATTTT. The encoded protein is CSVAGRDSRSTDTQYF.

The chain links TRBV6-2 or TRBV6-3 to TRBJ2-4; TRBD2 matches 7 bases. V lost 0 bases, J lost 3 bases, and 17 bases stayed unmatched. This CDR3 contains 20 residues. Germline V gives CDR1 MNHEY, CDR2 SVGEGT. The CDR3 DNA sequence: TGTGCCAGCAGTTACTCGGTCCTCGGGGGACTCCGGGGGGACAAAAACATTCAGTACTTC. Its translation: CASSYSVLGGLRGDKNIQYF.

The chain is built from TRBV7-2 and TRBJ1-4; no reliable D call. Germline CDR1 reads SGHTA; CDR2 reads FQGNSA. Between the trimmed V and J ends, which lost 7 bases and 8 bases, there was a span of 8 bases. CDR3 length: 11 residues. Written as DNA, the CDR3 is TGTGCCAGCACCAACTCCGAAAAACTGTTTTTT. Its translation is CASTNSEKLFF. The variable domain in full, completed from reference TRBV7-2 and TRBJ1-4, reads GAGVSQSPSNKVTEKGKDVELRCDPISGHTALYWYRQSLGQGLEFLIYFQGNSAPDKSGLPSDRFSAERTGGSVSTLTIQRTQQEDSAVYLCASTNSEKLFFGSGTQLSVL.

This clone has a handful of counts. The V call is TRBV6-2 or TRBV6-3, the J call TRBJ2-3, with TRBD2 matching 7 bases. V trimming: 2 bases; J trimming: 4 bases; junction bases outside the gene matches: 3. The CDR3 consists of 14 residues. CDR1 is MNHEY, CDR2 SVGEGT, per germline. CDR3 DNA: TGTGCCAGCAGTTACGGGCGGGAGTCAGATACGCAGTATTTT. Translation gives CASSYGRESDTQYF.

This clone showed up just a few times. CDR3 region: CASSLPGANEKLFF. CDR3 nucleotides: TGTGCCAGCAGTTTACCAGGGGCTAATGAAAAACTGTTTTTT. This chain connects TRBV28 to TRBJ1-4, with D tentatively TRBD1 (6 bases). V was clipped by 2 bases and J by 3 bases, with 7 bases between them. There are 14 residues in the CDR3. Germline V gene lookup returns CDR1 MDHEN and CDR2 SYDVKM.

The DNA for the CDR3 is TGTGCCAGCAGCACCCGGGGGGAGACCCAGTACTTC. Translation gives CASSTRGETQYF. This chain connects TRBV4-2 to TRBJ2-5; tentative D call: TRBD2 (6 bases). There are 12 residues in the CDR3. Germline assignment: CDR1 LGHNA and CDR2 YNFKEQ. V lost 5 bases and J lost 5, with 9 bases in between.